Presented here are 25 T cell receptor beta chains from one specimen sequenced in a study of blood T cell repertoires in COVID-19. Assay: immunoSEQ multiplex PCR; the TCRdb copy retains only in-frame clones and omits some. The sample consists of 200,000 to 250,000 clones, 70% to 90% of them appearing once. The sequenced sample was peripheral blood. These receptors came from a man between 45 and 60 years old with COVID-19, enrolled during active disease.

The gene calls are TRBV18 and TRBJ1-1; tentative D call: TRBD1 (6 bases). Trimming removed 0 bases from V and 0 bases from J, with 11 bases in between. The CDR3 covers 16 residues. Germline V gene lookup returns CDR1 KGHSH and CDR2 LQKENI. DNA of the CDR3: TGTGCCAGCTCACCACCAGGGGGTGGAATGAACACTGAAGCTTTCTTT. The encoded protein is CASSPPGGGMNTEAFF.

J is TRBJ1-2 and V is TRBV5-1; TRBD1 aligns across 11 bases. The germline gives CDR1 SGHRS, CDR2 YFSETQ. The V gene end was trimmed by 3 bases and the J gene end by 0 bases; junction bases not matched to a gene: 10. The CDR3 extends over 18 amino acids. CDR3: CASSSAGTGGKANYGYTF. The CDR3 coding sequence is TGCGCCAGCAGCTCAGCCGGGACAGGGGGAAAAGCTAACTATGGCTACACCTTC.

The chain recombines TRBV2 with TRBJ1-5; D unresolved. CDR1 SNHLY and CDR2 FYNNEI come from the germline V gene. With 5 bases removed from V and 1 base from J, the gap between germline ends came to 9 bases. The CDR3 extends over 14 amino acids. This chain's CDR3 is CASSQSESNQPQHF. CDR3 nucleotides: TGTGCCAGCAGTCAATCCGAGAGCAATCAGCCCCAGCATTTT. The variable domain in full, with the rest retrieved from reference TRBV2 and TRBJ1-5, is EPEVTQTPSHQVTQMGQEVILRCVPISNHLYFYWYRQILGQKVEFLVSFYNNEISEKSEIFDDQFSVERPDGSNFTLKIRSTKLEDSAMYFCASSQSESNQPQHFGDGTRLSIL.

V gene TRBV27 combines with J gene TRBJ2-7; 8 bases match TRBD1. Germline V gene sequence: CDR1 MNHEY, CDR2 SMNVEV (reference sequence). V was pared by 8 bases and J by 6 bases, with 15 bases of the junction left unmatched. The CDR3 spans 15 residues. CDR3 region: CASHPHQGARGEQYF. In nucleotides, the CDR3 is TGTGCCAGCCACCCCCACCAGGGGGCGAGGGGCGAGCAGTACTTC.

This clone was seen a few times. This chain connects TRBV10-3 to TRBJ1-5, with TRBD1 identical over 7 bases. This CDR3 comprises 15 residues. Germline V gene data show CDR1 as ENHRY and CDR2 as SYGVKD. V trimming: 10 bases; J trimming: 5 bases; junction bases outside the gene matches: 14. Here the CDR3 reads CATRATGEFHQPQHF. For the CDR3, the DNA is TGTGCCACCAGGGCCACAGGGGAGTTTCATCAGCCCCAGCATTTT.

The V call is TRBV6-1, the J call TRBJ1-2, with D perhaps matching TRBD1 (5 bases). This CDR3 is 15 amino acids long. V was pared by 1 base and J by 6 bases, with 15 bases between. The germline V gene encodes CDR1 MNHNS and CDR2 SASEGT. The CDR3 sequence is CASSEVGWQGNGYTF. The CDR3 DNA reads TGTGCCAGCAGTGAAGTCGGGTGGCAGGGAAATGGCTACACCTTC.

This clone came up once. The chain employs TRBV2 and TRBJ2-6; 12 nucleotides line up with TRBD1. There are 18 residues in the CDR3. J lost 4 bases, V lost 5 bases, and 9 bases had no gene match. From germline, CDR1 is SNHLY and CDR2 FYNNEI. CDR3 sequence: CASSSPGQGAIGANVLTF. The CDR3 DNA reads TGTGCCAGCAGTTCGCCGGGACAGGGGGCGATCGGGGCCAACGTCCTGACTTTC.

V usage is TRBV5-5 and J usage is TRBJ1-1; D is undetermined. Germline CDR1 is SGHKS and CDR2 is YYEKEE (reference sequence). The V end was cut by 0 bases, the J end by 4 bases, with 10 bases between. The CDR3 has 14 residues. The CDR3 sequence: CASSLDPSVTEAFF. Here the CDR3 DNA reads TGTGCCAGCAGCTTGGACCCGAGTGTCACTGAAGCTTTCTTT.

The chain carries TRBV9 and TRBJ2-7; 11 bases map to TRBD1. Germline values: CDR1 SGDLS, CDR2 YYNGEE. The CDR3 sequence is 15 residues long. With 2 bases clipped from V and 4 bases from J, the junction kept 5 bases outside the gene matches. CDR3 loop: CASSVRTGGGYEQYF. The DNA for the CDR3 is TGTGCCAGCAGCGTGAGGACAGGGGGCGGTTACGAGCAGTACTTC.

The chain links TRBV9 to TRBJ2-1; possibly TRBD2 for D (5 bases). The germline V gene encodes CDR1 SGDLS and CDR2 YYNGEE. This CDR3 has 14 residues. V shed 3 bases and J shed 5 bases, with 12 bases lying between them. CDR3 DNA: TGTGCCAGCAGCGGAAAACTAGGCAACAATGAGCAGTTCTTC. Its translation is CASSGKLGNNEQFF.

This sequence joins TRBV28 and TRBJ1-2; TRBD1 aligns across 9 bases. Germline trimming cut 6 bases from V and 8 bases from J; bases unmatched to any gene: 4. This CDR3 contains 12 residues. The V gene's germline CDR1 is MDHEN and CDR2 SYDVKM. The CDR3 nucleotides read TGTGCCAGCAGCCGACAGGGGGTAGGCTACACCTTC. This codes for CASSRQGVGYTF.

The rearrangement links TRBV4-3 to TRBJ1-4; D unclear. V was pared by 0 bases and J by 4 bases, with 9 bases between. Per germline, CDR1 LGHNA and CDR2 YSLEER. The CDR3 runs to 15 residues. CDR3 sequence reads: CASSQDRVDNEKLFF. Written as DNA, the CDR3 is TGCGCCAGCAGCCAAGACCGGGTAGATAATGAAAAACTGTTTTTT.

This chain connects TRBV28 to TRBJ1-5, with 11 bases matching TRBD1. With V trimmed by 5 bases and J by 2 bases, 14 bases remained unmatched. The CDR3 length is 19 residues. CDR1 is MDHEN and CDR2 is SYDVKM in the germline V gene. The CDR3 protein is CASSPHPDRGRFGNQPQHF. In nucleotides, the CDR3 is TGTGCCAGCAGTCCTCACCCGGACAGGGGGCGTTTTGGCAATCAGCCCCAGCATTTT.

This clone has a handful of counts. The rearrangement joins TRBV11-2 to TRBJ1-2; 8 bases are shared with TRBD1. Germline trimming cut 5 bases from V and 4 bases from J; bases unmatched to any gene: 9. The CDR3 is 15 amino acids. Germline V lookup: CDR1 SGHAT, CDR2 FQNNGV. The CDR3 spells CASSPGTGGSYGYTF. The CDR3 DNA reads TGTGCCAGCAGCCCCGGGACAGGAGGAAGCTATGGCTACACCTTC.

The table lists this clone with a count of one. The V call is TRBV7-9, the J call TRBJ2-7; D is perhaps TRBD1 (6 bases). CDR1 SEHNR and CDR2 FQNEAQ come from the germline V gene (reference sequence). V gave up 5 bases and J gave up 0 bases, with 20 bases separating them. The CDR3 totals 17 residues. DNA for the CDR3: TGTGCCAGCAGCAGCTACCGGGACACTAAAAGCTCCTACGAGCAGTACTTC. This sequence encodes CASSSYRDTKSSYEQYF.

The J gene is TRBJ2-3, the V gene TRBV10-3, with 13 bases identical to TRBD2. Unmatched junction bases numbered 13, after V lost 6 bases and J lost 7 bases. Germline CDR1 is ENHRY and CDR2 is SYGVKD. The CDR3 sequence is 17 residues long. The CDR3 loop reads CAISPRTSGGPGYTQYF. As DNA, the CDR3 is TGTGCCATCAGCCCACGGACTAGCGGGGGCCCCGGGTATACGCAGTATTTT.

This sequence joins TRBV19 and TRBJ2-7, with D unresolved. Trimming took off 4 bases at V and 5 bases at J, with 18 bases between the two ends. From germline, CDR1 is LNHDA and CDR2 SQIVND (reference sequence). This CDR3 contains 15 residues. The DNA for the CDR3 is TGTGCCAGTAGTAAACCCGACGGAGCGCGCAACGAGCAGTACTTC. Protein sequence: CASSKPDGARNEQYF.

This rearrangement joins TRBV9 to TRBJ2-3; possible D gene TRBD2, 6 bases. The CDR3 is 12 residues long. The V end was cut by 2 bases, the J end by 5 bases, with 6 bases between. Germline V lookup: CDR1 SGDLS, CDR2 YYNGEE. The CDR3 protein is CASSVGGDTQYF. The CDR3 region has the DNA TGTGCCAGCAGCGTCGGGGGAGATACGCAGTATTTT.

In its sample, this clone was seen once. The chain combines TRBV20-1 with TRBJ1-2; 8 bases are shared with TRBD1. Germline trimming cut 3 bases from V and 8 bases from J; bases unmatched to any gene: 8. CDR1 and CDR2 from the germline V gene are DFQATT and SNEGSKA (reference sequence). The CDR3 runs to 13 residues. The CDR3 loop is CSASKTGERGYTF. Here the CDR3 DNA reads TGCAGTGCTAGTAAGACAGGGGAAAGAGGCTACACCTTC.

The chain links TRBV6-5 to TRBJ2-3, with D maybe TRBD1 (5 bases). V lost 6 bases and J lost 3, with 16 bases in between. Per germline, CDR1 MNHEY and CDR2 SVGAGI. This CDR3 contains 15 residues. The CDR3 region is CASRAAGPRTDTQYF. The CDR3 DNA is TGTGCCAGCAGGGCAGCAGGGCCCCGGACAGATACGCAGTATTTT.

The V gene is TRBV24-1, the J gene TRBJ1-2, with unresolved D. V lost 5 bases, J lost 6 bases, and 9 bases lay in between. The CDR3 runs to 12 residues. The germline V gene encodes CDR1 KGHDR and CDR2 SFDVKD. CDR3 loop: CATSGLSDGYTF. The CDR3 DNA is TGTGCCACCAGTGGACTCAGTGATGGCTACACCTTC.

The chain employs TRBV29-1 and TRBJ2-1, with 8 bases that match TRBD2. The CDR3 consists of 16 residues. CDR1 is SQVTM and CDR2 is ANQGSEA in the germline V gene. J was trimmed by 5 bases and V by 1 base; bases with no gene match: 10. DNA of the CDR3: TGCAGCGTTGAAGCCGCGGGACTAGTAGGGCACAATGAGCAGTTCTTC. It yields the protein CSVEAAGLVGHNEQFF.

V usage is TRBV30 and J usage is TRBJ1-1; possibly TRBD1 for D (6 bases). From germline, CDR1 is GTSNPN and CDR2 SVGIG (reference sequence). Trimming took off 2 bases at V and 0 bases at J, with 13 bases between the two ends. The CDR3 is made up of 15 amino acids. The CDR3 coding sequence is TGTGCCTGGAGTAATACAGGGTTTATGAACACTGAAGCTTTCTTT. The encoded protein is CAWSNTGFMNTEAFF. The variable domain in full, completed from reference TRBV30 and TRBJ1-1, reads SQTIHQWPATLVQPVGSPLSLECTVEGTSNPNLYWYRQAAGRGLQLLFYSVGIGQISSEVPQNLSASRPQDRQFILSSKKLLLSDSGFYLCAWSNTGFMNTEAFFGQGTRLTVV.

The rearrangement links TRBV6-1 to TRBJ2-7; D might be TRBD1 (6 bases). The CDR3 consists of 15 residues. Between the trimmed V and J ends, which lost 3 bases and 6 bases, there was a span of 18 bases. The germline V gene encodes CDR1 MNHNS and CDR2 SASEGT. The CDR3: CASSERGFRPGEQYF. CDR3 nucleotides: TGTGCCAGCAGTGAGAGGGGGTTCCGACCGGGCGAGCAGTACTTC.

The CDR3 is CASSLGQGPSYEQYF. DNA of the CDR3: TGTGCCAGCAGCTTGGGACAGGGGCCCTCCTACGAGCAGTACTTC. The chain recombines TRBV5-4 with TRBJ2-7; 8 bases line up with TRBD1. Trimming cost V 0 bases and J 0 bases; bases outside gene matches: 2. Per germline, CDR1 SGHNT and CDR2 YYREEE (reference sequence). The CDR3 extends over 15 amino acids.